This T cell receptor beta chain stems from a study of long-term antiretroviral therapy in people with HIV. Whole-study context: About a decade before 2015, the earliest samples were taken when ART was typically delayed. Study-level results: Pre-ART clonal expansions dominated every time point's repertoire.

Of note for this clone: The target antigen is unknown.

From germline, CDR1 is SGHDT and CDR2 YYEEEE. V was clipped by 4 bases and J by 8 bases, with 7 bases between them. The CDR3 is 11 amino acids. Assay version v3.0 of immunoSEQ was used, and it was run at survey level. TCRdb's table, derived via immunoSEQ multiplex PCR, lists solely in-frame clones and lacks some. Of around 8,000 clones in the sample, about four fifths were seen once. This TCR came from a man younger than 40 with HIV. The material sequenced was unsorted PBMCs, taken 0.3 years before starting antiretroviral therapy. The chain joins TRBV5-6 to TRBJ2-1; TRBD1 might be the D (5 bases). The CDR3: CASSLGHEQFF. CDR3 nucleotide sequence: TGTGCCAGCAGCCTGGGGCATGAGCAGTTCTTC.